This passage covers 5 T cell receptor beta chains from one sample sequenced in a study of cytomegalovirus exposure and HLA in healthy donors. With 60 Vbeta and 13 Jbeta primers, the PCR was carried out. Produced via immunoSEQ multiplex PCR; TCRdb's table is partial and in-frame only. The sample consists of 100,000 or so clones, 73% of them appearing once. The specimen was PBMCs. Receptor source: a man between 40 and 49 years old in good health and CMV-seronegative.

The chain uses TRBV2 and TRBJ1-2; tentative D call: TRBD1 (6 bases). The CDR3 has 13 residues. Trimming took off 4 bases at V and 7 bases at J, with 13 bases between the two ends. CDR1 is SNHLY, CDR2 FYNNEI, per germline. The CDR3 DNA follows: TGTGCCAGCAGTGCAGGGGCGAGGAGTGGCTACACCTTC. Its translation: CASSAGARSGYTF.

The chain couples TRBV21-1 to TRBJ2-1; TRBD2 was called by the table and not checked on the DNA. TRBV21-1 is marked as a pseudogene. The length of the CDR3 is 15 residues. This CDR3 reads CASSCGTAGYNEQFF. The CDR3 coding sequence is TGTGCCAGCAGCTGTGGGACGGCGGGATACAATGAGCAGTTCTTC.

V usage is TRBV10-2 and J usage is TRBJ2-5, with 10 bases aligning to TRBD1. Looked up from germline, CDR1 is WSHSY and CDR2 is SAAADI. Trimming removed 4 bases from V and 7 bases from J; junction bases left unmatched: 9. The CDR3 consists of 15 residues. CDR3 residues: CASSGPGQGSGTQYF. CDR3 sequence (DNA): TGCGCCAGCAGTGGGCCGGGACAGGGGAGTGGGACCCAGTACTTC.

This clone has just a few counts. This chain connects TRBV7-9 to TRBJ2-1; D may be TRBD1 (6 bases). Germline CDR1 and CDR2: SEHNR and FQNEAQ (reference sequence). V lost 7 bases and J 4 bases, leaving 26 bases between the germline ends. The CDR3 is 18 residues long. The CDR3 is CASKAFLLTRTAYNEQFF. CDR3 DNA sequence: TGTGCCAGCAAAGCATTCCTCCTTACCAGGACAGCATACAATGAGCAGTTCTTC.

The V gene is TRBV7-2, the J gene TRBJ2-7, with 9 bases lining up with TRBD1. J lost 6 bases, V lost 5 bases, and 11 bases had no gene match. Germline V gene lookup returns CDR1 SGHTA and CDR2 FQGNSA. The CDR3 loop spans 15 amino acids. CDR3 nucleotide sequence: TGTGCCAGCAGCAACGGACAGGGGTCCGGTTTCGAGCAGTACTTC. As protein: CASSNGQGSGFEQYF. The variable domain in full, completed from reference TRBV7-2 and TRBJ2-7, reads GAGVSQSPSNKVTEKGKDVELRCDPISGHTALYWYRQSLGQGLEFLIYFQGNSAPDKSGLPSDRFSAERTGGSVSTLTIQRTQQEDSAVYLCASSNGQGSGFEQYFGPGTRLTVT.